The clone carrying this T cell receptor beta chain came up many times. The antigen is undetermined. The data originate from a study of T-cell reconstitution after alpha-beta-depleted transplantation in children. From germline, CDR1 is LGHDT and CDR2 YNNKEL (reference sequence). The CDR3 totals 17 residues. J lost 7 bases, V lost 0 bases, and 11 bases had no gene match. Preparation of the TCRbeta library used unique molecular identifiers. TCRdb used MiXCR to reprocess the PCR reads, holding one entry per CDR3 protein. The sample has 65,000 to 85,000 distinct CDR3 sequences; about a tenth are singletons. Study conclusions and caveats: Fresh T-cell production supplied most of the T-cell counts and diversity seen one year after transplant. Diversity of TCRbeta at day 60 was high in some patients, arising from surviving recipient T cells and thymic progenitors. At around two months after transplant, the alpha-beta T cells were reportedly derived from several hundred expanded clones that came from non-depleted graft cells.

This receptor was obtained from a boy aged 5-17 years with acute myeloid leukemia, due to receive a stem cell transplant. The V call is TRBV3-1, the J call TRBJ2-1; 8 nucleotides agree with TRBD2. Source: PBMCs, taken before TCRalphabeta/CD19-depleted stem cell transplant. For the CDR3, the DNA is TGTGCCAGCAGCCAAGATCCGTTTAGCGGGGTGAGAAATGAGCAGTTCTTC. Translated: CASSQDPFSGVRNEQFF.